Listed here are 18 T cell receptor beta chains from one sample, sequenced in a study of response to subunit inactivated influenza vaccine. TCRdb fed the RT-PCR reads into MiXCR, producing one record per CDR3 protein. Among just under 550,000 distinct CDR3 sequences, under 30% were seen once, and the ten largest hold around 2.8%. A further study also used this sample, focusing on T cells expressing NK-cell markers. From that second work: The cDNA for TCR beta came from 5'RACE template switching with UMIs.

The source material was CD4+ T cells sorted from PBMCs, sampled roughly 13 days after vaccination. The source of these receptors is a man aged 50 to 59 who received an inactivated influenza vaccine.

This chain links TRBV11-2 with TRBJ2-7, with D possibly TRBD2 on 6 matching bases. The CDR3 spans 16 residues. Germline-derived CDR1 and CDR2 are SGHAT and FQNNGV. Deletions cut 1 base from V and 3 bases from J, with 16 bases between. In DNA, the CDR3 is TGTGCCAGCAGCTTAGGAGGCCGGCGGGGTGGCTACGAGCAGTACTTC. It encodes CASSLGGRRGGYEQYF.

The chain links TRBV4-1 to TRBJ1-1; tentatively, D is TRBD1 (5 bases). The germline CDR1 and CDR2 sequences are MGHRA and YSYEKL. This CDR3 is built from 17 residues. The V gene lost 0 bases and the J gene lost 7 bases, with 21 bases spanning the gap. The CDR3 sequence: CASSQEGTAPKRSEAFF. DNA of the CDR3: TGCGCCAGCAGCCAAGAAGGGACGGCACCGAAACGGAGTGAAGCTTTCTTT.

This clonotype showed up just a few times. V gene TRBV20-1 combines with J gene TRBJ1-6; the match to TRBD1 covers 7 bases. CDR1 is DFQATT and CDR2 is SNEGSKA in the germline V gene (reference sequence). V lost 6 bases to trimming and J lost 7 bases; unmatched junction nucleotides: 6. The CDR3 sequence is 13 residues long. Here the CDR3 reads CSAERDSNSPLHF. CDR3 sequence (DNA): TGCAGTGCCGAACGGGACAGCAATTCACCCCTCCACTTT.

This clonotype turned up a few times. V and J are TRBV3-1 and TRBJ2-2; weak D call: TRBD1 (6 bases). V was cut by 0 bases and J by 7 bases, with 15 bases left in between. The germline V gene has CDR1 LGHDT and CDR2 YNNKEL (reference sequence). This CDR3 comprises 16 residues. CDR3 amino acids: CASSQEFTGTHGELFF. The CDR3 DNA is TGTGCCAGCAGCCAAGAGTTTACAGGGACACACGGGGAGCTGTTTTTT.

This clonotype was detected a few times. CDR3 sequence (DNA): TGTGCCAGCAGTTTGGCGGGAGAAGGGAGTGAGCAGTTCTTC. It is translated as CASSLAGEGSEQFF. This rearrangement joins TRBV12-3 or TRBV12-4 to TRBJ2-1, with 7 bases aligning to TRBD2. This CDR3 comprises 14 residues. Trimming at V came to 3 bases and at J to 9 bases, leaving 8 bases not matched to a gene.

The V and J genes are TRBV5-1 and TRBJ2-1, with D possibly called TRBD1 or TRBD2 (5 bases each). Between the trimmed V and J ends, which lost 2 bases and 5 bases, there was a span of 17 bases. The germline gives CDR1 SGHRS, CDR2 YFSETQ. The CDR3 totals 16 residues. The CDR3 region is CASSFSRDGPNNEQFF. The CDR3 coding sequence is TGCGCCAGCAGCTTCTCCCGGGACGGACCTAACAATGAGCAGTTCTTC.

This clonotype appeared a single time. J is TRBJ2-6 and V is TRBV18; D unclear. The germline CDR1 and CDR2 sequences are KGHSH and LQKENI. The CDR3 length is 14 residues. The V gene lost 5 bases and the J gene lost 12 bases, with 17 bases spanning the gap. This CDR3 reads CASSISSASGVLTF. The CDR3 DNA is TGTGCCAGCTCAATTTCAAGTGCATCGGGCGTCCTGACTTTC.

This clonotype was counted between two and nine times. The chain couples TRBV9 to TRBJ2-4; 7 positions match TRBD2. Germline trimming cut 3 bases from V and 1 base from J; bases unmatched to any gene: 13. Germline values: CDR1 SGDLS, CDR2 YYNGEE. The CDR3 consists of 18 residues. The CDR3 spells CASSGYSERGGAKNIQYF. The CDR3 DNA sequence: TGTGCCAGCAGCGGATACTCGGAGCGGGGAGGTGCCAAAAACATTCAGTACTTC. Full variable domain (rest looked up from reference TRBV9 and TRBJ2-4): DSGVTQTPKHLITATGQRVTLRCSPRSGDLSVYWYQQSLDQGLQFLIQYYNGEERAKGNILERFSAQQFPDLHSELNLSSLELGDSALYFCASSGYSERGGAKNIQYFGAGTRLSVL.

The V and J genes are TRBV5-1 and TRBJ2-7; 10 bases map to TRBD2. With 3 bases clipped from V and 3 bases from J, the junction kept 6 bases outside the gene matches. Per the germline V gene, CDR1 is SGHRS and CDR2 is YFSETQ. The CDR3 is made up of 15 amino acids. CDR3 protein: CASSSASGSLYEQYF. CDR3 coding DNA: TGCGCCAGCAGCTCGGCTAGCGGGAGTCTCTACGAGCAGTACTTC.

This CDR3 reads CASSDRDRGYEQYF. Here the CDR3 DNA reads TGTGCCAGCAGCGACCGGGACAGGGGGTACGAGCAGTACTTC. V gene TRBV9 combines with J gene TRBJ2-7; 11 positions agree with TRBD1. V lost 3 bases to trimming and J lost 4 bases; unmatched junction nucleotides: 3. The CDR3 is made up of 14 amino acids. Germline assignment: CDR1 SGDLS and CDR2 YYNGEE.

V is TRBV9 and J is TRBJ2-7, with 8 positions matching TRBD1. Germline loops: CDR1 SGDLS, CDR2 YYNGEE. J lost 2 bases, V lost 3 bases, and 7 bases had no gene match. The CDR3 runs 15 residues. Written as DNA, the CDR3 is TGTGCCAGCAGCGCGGCAGGGACAGGTACCTACGAGCAGTACTTC. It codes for CASSAAGTGTYEQYF.

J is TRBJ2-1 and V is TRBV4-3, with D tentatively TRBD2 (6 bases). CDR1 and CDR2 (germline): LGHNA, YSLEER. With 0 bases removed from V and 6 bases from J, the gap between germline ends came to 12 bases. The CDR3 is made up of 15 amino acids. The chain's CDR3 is CASSQEGGLFNEQFF. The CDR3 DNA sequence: TGCGCCAGCAGCCAAGAGGGGGGACTGTTCAATGAGCAGTTCTTC.

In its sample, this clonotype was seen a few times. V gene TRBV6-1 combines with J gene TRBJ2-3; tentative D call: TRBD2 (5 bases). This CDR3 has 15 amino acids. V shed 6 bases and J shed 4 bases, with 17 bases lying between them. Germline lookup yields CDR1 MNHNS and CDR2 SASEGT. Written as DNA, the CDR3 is TGTGCCAGCAGCCGGAGAGGGTTCGGGGCAGATACGCAGTATTTT. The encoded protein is CASSRRGFGADTQYF.

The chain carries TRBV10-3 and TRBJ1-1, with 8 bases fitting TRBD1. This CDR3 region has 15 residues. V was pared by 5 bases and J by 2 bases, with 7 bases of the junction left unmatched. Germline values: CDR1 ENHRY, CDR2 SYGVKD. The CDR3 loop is CAISPRGTGNTEAFF. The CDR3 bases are TGTGCCATCAGTCCAAGGGGGACAGGCAACACTGAAGCTTTCTTT.

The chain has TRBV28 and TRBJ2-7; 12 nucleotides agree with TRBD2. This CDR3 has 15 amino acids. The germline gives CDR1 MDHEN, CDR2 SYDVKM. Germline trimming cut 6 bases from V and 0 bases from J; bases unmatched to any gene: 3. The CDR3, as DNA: TGTGCCAGCAGACCTAGCGGGAGGGCCTCCTACGAGCAGTACTTC. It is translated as CASRPSGRASYEQYF.

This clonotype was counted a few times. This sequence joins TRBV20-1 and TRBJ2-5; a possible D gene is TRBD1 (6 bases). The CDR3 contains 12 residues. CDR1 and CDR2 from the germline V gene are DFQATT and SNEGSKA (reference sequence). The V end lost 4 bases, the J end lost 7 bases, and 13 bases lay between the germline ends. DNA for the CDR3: TGCAGTGCTACACAGGGCGGTGGGACCCAGTACTTC. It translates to CSATQGGGTQYF.

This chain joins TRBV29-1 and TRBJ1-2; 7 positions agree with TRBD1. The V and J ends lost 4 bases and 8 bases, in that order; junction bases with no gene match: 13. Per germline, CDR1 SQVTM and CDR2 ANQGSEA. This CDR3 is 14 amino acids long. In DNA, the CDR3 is TGCAGCGTTGGCGGAACGACAGGGATTCTCGGCTACACCTTC. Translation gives CSVGGTTGILGYTF.

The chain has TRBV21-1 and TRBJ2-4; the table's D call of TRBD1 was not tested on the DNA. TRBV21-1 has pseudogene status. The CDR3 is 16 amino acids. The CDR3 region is CASSRGTGVRKNIQYF. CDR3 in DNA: TGTGCCAGCAGCAGAGGGACAGGGGTCCGCAAAAACATTCAGTACTTC.